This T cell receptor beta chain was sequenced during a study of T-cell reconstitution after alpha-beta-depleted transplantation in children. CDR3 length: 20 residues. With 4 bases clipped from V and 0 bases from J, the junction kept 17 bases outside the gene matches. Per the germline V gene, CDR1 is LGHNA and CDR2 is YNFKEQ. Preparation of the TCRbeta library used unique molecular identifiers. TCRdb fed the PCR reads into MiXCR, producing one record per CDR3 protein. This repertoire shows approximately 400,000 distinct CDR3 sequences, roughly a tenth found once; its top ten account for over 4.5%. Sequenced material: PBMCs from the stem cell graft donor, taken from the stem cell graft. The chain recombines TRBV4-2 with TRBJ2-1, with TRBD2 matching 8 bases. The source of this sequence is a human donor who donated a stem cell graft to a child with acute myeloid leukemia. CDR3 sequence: CASSPPGGLADPSSYNEQFF. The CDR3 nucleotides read TGTGCCAGCAGCCCCCCGGGAGGGCTAGCGGACCCTAGCTCCTACAATGAGCAGTTCTTC.